The clone carrying this TCR beta chain appeared many times. Its cognate antigen is unknown. This record belongs to a study of T cells after yellow fever vaccination. Background on the study: Fractions low in cell number were prepared with SMART-Seq v4 Ultra Low Input.

The study made its TCR cDNA through 5'RACE template switching. That step introduced a universal primer site along with UMIs. MiXCR was run by TCRdb on the 5' RACE reads, yielding one entry per CDR3 protein. The repertoire has 450,000 to 650,000 distinct CDR3 sequences, roughly 13% of them found once; the top ten carry roughly an eighth. V shed 3 bases, J shed 2 bases, and the junction held 12 bases outside the gene matches. The CDR3 is 18 residues long. Whole-study results and caveats: CD4 and CD8 compartments shared a small share of clonotypes, likely from convergent recombination.

This chain links TRBV12-3 or TRBV12-4 with TRBJ2-7; 11 positions match TRBD2. Sequenced here: PBMCs, sampled on the day of the yellow fever booster vaccination. This receptor was taken from a man aged 30 to 39 who received the YFV17D yellow fever vaccine. This chain's CDR3 is CASSFTPPATSGAYEQYF. The CDR3 DNA sequence: TGTGCCAGCAGTTTTACCCCTCCCGCGACTAGCGGGGCCTACGAGCAGTACTTC.